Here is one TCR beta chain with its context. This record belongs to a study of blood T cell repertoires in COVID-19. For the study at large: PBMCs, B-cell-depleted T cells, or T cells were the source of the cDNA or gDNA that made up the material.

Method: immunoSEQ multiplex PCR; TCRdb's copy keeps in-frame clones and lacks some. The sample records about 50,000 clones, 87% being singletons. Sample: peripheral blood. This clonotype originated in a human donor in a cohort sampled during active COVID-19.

The DNA of the CDR3 is TGCGCCAGCAGCATACAGGGCTTGGGGGACCAAGAGACCCAGTACTTC. This gives the protein CASSIQGLGDQETQYF. The J gene is TRBJ2-5, the V gene TRBV5-1; a weak D match, TRBD1 (6 bases). Germline V gene lookup returns CDR1 SGHRS and CDR2 YFSETQ. The CDR3 length is 16 residues. Trimming pared 4 bases from V and 0 bases from J, leaving 16 bases between.